These T cell receptor beta chains were read from a single sample in a study of resident and recirculating memory T cells in vitiligo. Profiling relied on immunoSEQ multiplex PCR, and the TCRdb table lists in-frame clones only, not all of them. Among tens of thousands of clones listed, approximately 91% were seen once. The source material was blood. These receptors all come from a male donor with vitiligo. CDR3s include the opening cysteine and the closing phenylalanine or tryptophan. The order of the fields is D gene, clone size, V gene, J gene, CDR3 protein, CDR3 DNA. A D gene is named only where the DNA matches it firmly. The size of a clone is reported for some rows only, either as once, few or many, or as a class for expanded clones.

TRBD1	-	TRBV19	TRBJ2-1	CASSLTGSSYNEQFF	TGTGCCAGTAGTTTGACAGGGAGCTCCTACAATGAGCAGTTCTTC
-	-	TRBV5-4	TRBJ1-6	CARERGHNSPLHF	TGTGCCAGAGAACGGGGTCATAATTCACCCCTCCACTTT
TRBD2	-	TRBV27	TRBJ2-1	CASSFGTGGNEQFF	TGTGCCAGCAGTTTTGGTACGGGGGGCAATGAGCAGTTCTTC
-	few	TRBV4-3	TRBJ1-2	CASSQEPPGMPTYGYTF	TGCGCCAGCAGCCAAGAACCTCCAGGAATGCCAACCTATGGCTACACCTTC
-	-	TRBV19	TRBJ2-7	CASSIEDRYSYEQYF	TGTGCCAGTAGTATAGAAGACAGATACTCCTACGAGCAGTACTTC
TRBD1	-	TRBV10-3	TRBJ1-1	CAIRDRGPDSNTEAFF	TGTGCCATCAGGGACAGGGGGCCTGATAGCAACACTGAAGCTTTCTTT
-	-	TRBV7-6	TRBJ2-5	CASSLLAETQYF	TGTGCCAGCAGCTTACTGGCAGAGACCCAGTACTTC
-	-	TRBV7-2	TRBJ2-1	CASSLARSSYNEQFF	TGTGCCAGCAGCTTAGCGAGGAGCTCCTACAATGAGCAGTTCTTC
-	-	TRBV29-1	TRBJ2-3	CSVGVAGSTDTQYF	TGCAGCGTTGGGGTCGCGGGGAGCACAGATACGCAGTATTTT
-	-	TRBV5-4	TRBJ2-7	CASSPDRSSYEQYF	TGTGCCAGCAGCCCCGACAGGAGCTCCTACGAGCAGTACTTC
-	-	TRBV7-2	TRBJ1-6	CASSIQGHNSPLHF	TGTGCCAGCAGCATCCAGGGGCATAATTCACCCCTCCACTTT
TRBD1	-	TRBV13	TRBJ2-2	CASSLYSLAGGHRTGAGELFF	TGTGCCAGCAGCTTATATTCTCTCGCAGGGGGCCACAGAACGGGGGCCGGGGAGCTGTTTTTT
TRBD1	-	TRBV19	TRBJ2-7	CASSITETGSSYEQYF	TGTGCCAGTAGTATAACAGAGACAGGGTCGTCCTACGAGCAGTACTTC
TRBD1	-	TRBV2	TRBJ1-2	CASSGGDRVYYGYTF	TGTGCCAGCAGTGGGGGGGACAGGGTTTACTATGGCTACACCTTC
-	-	TRBV14	TRBJ1-1	CASSQESGRLNTEAFF	TGTGCCAGCAGCCAAGAGAGTGGCAGGCTGAACACTGAAGCTTTCTTT
-	-	TRBV5-1	TRBJ2-2	CASSLAQVGSTGELFF	TGCGCCAGCAGCTTGGCACAGGTCGGGTCCACCGGGGAGCTGTTTTTT
TRBD1	-	TRBV4-3	TRBJ1-1	CASSHDRDRGLNTEAFF	TGCGCCAGCAGCCACGACCGCGACAGGGGGTTGAACACTGAAGCTTTCTTT
TRBD1	-	TRBV7-9	TRBJ2-7	CASSQPSGQGINEQYF	TGTGCCAGCAGCCAACCCTCGGGACAGGGAATCAACGAGCAGTACTTC
TRBD1	once	TRBV27	TRBJ1-2	CASSPRTGNYGYTF	TGTGCCAGCAGTCCCCGGACAGGAAACTATGGCTACACCTTC
-	-	TRBV7-9	TRBJ2-6	CASSKQGWTGANVLTF	TGTGCCAGCAGCAAGCAGGGTTGGACTGGGGCCAACGTCCTGACTTTC
TRBD1	-	TRBV7-9	TRBJ2-1	CASSLAMGQGFF	TGTGCCAGCAGCTTAGCGATGGGACAGGGTTTCTTC
TRBD2	-	TRBV9	TRBJ2-7	CASSVGDSGGYEQYF	TGTGCCAGCAGCGTAGGGGATAGCGGGGGTTACGAGCAGTACTTC
TRBD2	-	TRBV19	TRBJ2-3	CASSIRGGRSTDTQYF	TGTGCCAGTAGTATCCGGGGGGGGCGTAGCACAGATACGCAGTATTTT
-	-	TRBV5-1	TRBJ2-5	CASSLVQSATQYF	TGCGCCAGCAGCTTGGTACAGAGTGCGACCCAGTACTTC